A selection of T cell receptor beta chains follows, all from one sample in a study of blood T cell repertoires in COVID-19. The assay was immunoSEQ multiplex PCR, and TCRdb's table has in-frame clones only and misses some. The sample includes roughly 100,000 clones, more than 90% seen only once; the top ten take 4.2%. The specimen was peripheral blood. These receptors were obtained from a man aged 18 to 29 with acute or convalescent COVID-19. CDR3s include the opening cysteine and the closing phenylalanine or tryptophan.

v_gene: TRBV11-2; j_gene: TRBJ2-1; CDR3aa: CASSLGGRALYYNEQFF
v_gene: TRBV7-9; j_gene: TRBJ1-2; CDR3aa: CASSRDLQGAGGYTF
v_gene: TRBV9; j_gene: TRBJ1-2; CDR3aa: CASSVQTGFGGYTF
v_gene: TRBV19; j_gene: TRBJ1-5; CDR3aa: CASSIPRWTGEVDSNQPQHF
v_gene: TRBV5-6; j_gene: TRBJ2-3; CDR3aa: CASSLIDGATDTQYF
v_gene: TRBV4-1; j_gene: TRBJ2-7; CDR3aa: CASSQDAQRGYEQYF
v_gene: TRBV13; j_gene: TRBJ1-1; CDR3aa: CASRLSVTGLNTEAFF
v_gene: TRBV9; j_gene: TRBJ1-5; CDR3aa: CASSQEGRNQPQHF
v_gene: TRBV7-9; j_gene: TRBJ1-1; CDR3aa: CASSPRDFSLEGNTEAFF
v_gene: TRBV6-5; j_gene: TRBJ2-1; CDR3aa: CASNGGRGNEQFF
v_gene: TRBV19; j_gene: TRBJ2-7; CDR3aa: CASSAALSYEQYF
v_gene: TRBV5-1; j_gene: TRBJ2-7; CDR3aa: CASQKGDVSSYEQYF
v_gene: TRBV14; j_gene: TRBJ1-2; CDR3aa: CASSQDPAQGGGYTF
v_gene: TRBV5-1; j_gene: TRBJ1-3; CDR3aa: CASSLTGNTGNTIYF
v_gene: TRBV25-1; j_gene: TRBJ2-7; CDR3aa: CASSIRTEAPYEQYF
v_gene: TRBV11-3; j_gene: TRBJ2-1; CDR3aa: CASSLEPSVQFF
v_gene: TRBV7-2; j_gene: TRBJ2-3; CDR3aa: CASSSGLAGVEYSDTQYF
v_gene: TRBV10-1; j_gene: TRBJ2-4; CDR3aa: CASSEGGGGSAKNIQYF
v_gene: TRBV7-9; j_gene: TRBJ1-1; CDR3aa: CASSPGAPNTEAFF
v_gene: TRBV18; j_gene: TRBJ2-7; CDR3aa: CASSPDRVGEQYF
v_gene: TRBV30; j_gene: TRBJ2-2; CDR3aa: CAWKGLAGALNTGELFF
v_gene: TRBV3-1/TRBV3-2; j_gene: TRBJ2-2; CDR3aa: CASSRGEGELFF
v_gene: TRBV19; j_gene: TRBJ1-6; CDR3aa: CASSGQGEDSPLHF
v_gene: TRBV5-4; j_gene: TRBJ1-1; CDR3aa: CASSTPGQGALNTEAFF
v_gene: TRBV15; j_gene: TRBJ1-1; CDR3aa: CATGRQGAGRAEAFF
v_gene: TRBV11-3; j_gene: TRBJ2-3; CDR3aa: CASQLGRGTDTQYF